This T cell receptor beta chain was sequenced during a study of T cell changes during pregnancy in multiple sclerosis. Using immunoSEQ multiplex PCR, the repertoire was profiled, and TCRdb retains in-frame clones only, with some absent. The table includes fewer than 25,000 clones, roughly 89% detected once. The ends lost 2 bases at V and 12 bases at J; junction bases unmatched: 12. The CDR3 has 15 residues. In germline, CDR1 is SGHTA, CDR2 FQGNSA. The V gene is TRBV7-2, the J gene TRBJ2-1, with 8 bases matching TRBD2. The sequence derives from a female donor in good health, enrolled as a control in a pregnancy study. The source material was CD4+ T cells from peripheral blood mononuclear cells, sampled in the third trimester of pregnancy. The CDR3 nucleotides are TGTGCCAGCAGCTTACCCGGGGGGGCCGGGAATCGGCAGTTCTTC. Protein sequence: CASSLPGGAGNRQFF.